The clone carrying this T cell receptor (beta chain) was recorded many times. Its antigen is as yet unknown. The data derive from a study of HIV-infected children after antiretroviral therapy interruption. Described treatment: PENTA 11 planned treatment interruption arm or continuous ART arm. Germline assignment: CDR1 SGHRS and CDR2 YFSETQ. This CDR3 is built from 14 residues. V lost 0 bases and J 1 base, leaving 7 bases between the germline ends. General study findings and limits: Sorted CD45RA+ naive cells might include minor non-naive CD45RA+ cells. After treatment interruption started, naive CD4+ CDR3 overlap across time points dropped.

A 3' RACE protocol on RNA, with unique molecular identifiers, produced the TCR library. TCRdb analysed the 3' RACE reads with MiXCR anew, one entry per CDR3 protein. This sample yields more than 75,000 distinct CDR3 sequences, of which about 6.9% are seen a single time; about 1.1% belongs to the top ten. This clonotype originated in a pool of human donors with HIV. The chain joins TRBV5-1 to TRBJ1-1; D possibly corresponds to TRBD1 (5 bases). The source was CD45RA+ CD4+ T cells from PBMCs, pooled from several time points, collected from a donor given antiretroviral therapy, either interrupted or continuous. Subset: naive CD4+ CD45RA+ CD45RO- T cells. The chain's CDR3 is CASSLGTTNTEAFF. The CDR3, as DNA: TGCGCCAGCAGCTTGGGGACAACGAACACTGAAGCTTTCTTT.